This TCR beta chain is drawn from a study of regulatory T cells in long-lasting Graves disease. CDR3 length: 16 amino acids. The ends were cut back, 3 bases at V and 0 bases at J, with 12 bases in the middle. CDR1 and CDR2 from the germline V gene are WSHSY and SAAADI. The time point is: persistent/refractory GD, antithyroid drugs over 5 years with positive TRAb. Researchers made the TCR library from RNA that was extracted from PBMCs. The TCR beta library used iRepertoire HTBI primers with Arm-PCR amplification of CDR3. TCRdb recomputed calls from the multiplex PCR reads with MiXCR, one row per CDR3 protein. The sample contains hundreds of thousands of distinct CDR3 sequences, approximately 29% of which appear only once.

The TCR comes from a female donor with Graves disease. The chain couples TRBV10-2 to TRBJ1-3, with D hard to call. The sequenced sample was peripheral blood mononuclear cells (PBMCs), obtained when the disease was refractory, from a patient treated with antithyroid drugs. The CDR3 DNA reads as TGCGCCAGCAGTGATGACGGCCCGAGCTCTGGAAACACCATATATTTT. This sequence encodes CASSDDGPSSGNTIYF.